This T cell receptor beta chain derives from a study of blood T cell repertoires in COVID-19. Libraries were prepared by immunoSEQ multiplex PCR; TCRdb keeps only in-frame clonotypes and omits some of them. The table has approximately 120,000 clones, just under 90% seen once; the top ten hold 0.95% to 1.3%. The sequence was collected from a human donor in a cohort sampled during active COVID-19. Material for sequencing was peripheral blood.

CDR3 protein: CASSRGRVMNTEAFF. The CDR3 nucleotides read TGTGCCAGCAGCCGAGGACGGGTCATGAACACTGAAGCTTTCTTT. This chain connects TRBV7-8 to TRBJ1-1; D is undetermined. This CDR3 spans 15 amino acids. Trimming stripped 5 bases from V and 0 bases from J, with 13 bases between. Germline V gene lookup returns CDR1 SGHVS and CDR2 FQNEAQ.